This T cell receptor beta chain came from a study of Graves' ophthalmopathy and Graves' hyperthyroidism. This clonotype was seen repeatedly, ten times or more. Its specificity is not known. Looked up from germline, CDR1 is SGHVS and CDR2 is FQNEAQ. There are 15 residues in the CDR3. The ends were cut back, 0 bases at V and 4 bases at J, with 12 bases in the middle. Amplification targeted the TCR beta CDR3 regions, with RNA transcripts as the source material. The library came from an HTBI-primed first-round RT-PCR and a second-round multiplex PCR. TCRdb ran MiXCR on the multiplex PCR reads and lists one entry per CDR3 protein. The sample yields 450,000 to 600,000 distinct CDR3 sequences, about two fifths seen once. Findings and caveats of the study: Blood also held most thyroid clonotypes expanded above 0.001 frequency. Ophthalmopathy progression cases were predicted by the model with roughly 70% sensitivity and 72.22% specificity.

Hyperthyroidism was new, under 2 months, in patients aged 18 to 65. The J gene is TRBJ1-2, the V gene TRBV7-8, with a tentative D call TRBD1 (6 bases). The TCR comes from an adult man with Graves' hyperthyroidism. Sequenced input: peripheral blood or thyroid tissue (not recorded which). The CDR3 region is CASSLAFQGTYGYTF. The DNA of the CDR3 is TGTGCCAGCAGCTTAGCGTTCCAGGGGACCTATGGCTACACCTTC.